Below, 8 T cell receptor beta chains from the same sample are listed, as sequenced in a study of shared clonotypes between healthy human individuals. Only in-frame clones appear in the TCRdb table, and some are missing; sequencing was by immunoSEQ multiplex PCR. The data contain some 1 million clones, around 76% of them singletons. The sample comprised memory CD4+ T cells sorted from blood. The subset: CD45RA-negative fraction. These receptors originate from a man aged 18-30 years in good health.

In regard to this clone: The same CDR3 arises from other DNA sequences in this sample as well. The chain recombines TRBV5-4 with TRBJ1-2; the D gene is possibly TRBD1 (6 bases). The V end was cut by 0 bases, the J end by 2 bases, with 8 bases between. CDR3 length equals 14 residues. Germline V gives CDR1 SGHNT, CDR2 YYREEE (reference sequence). The CDR3 spells CASSLAGQNYGYTF. In DNA form, the CDR3 reads TGTGCCAGCAGCTTGGCCGGACAGAACTATGGCTACACCTTC.

The genes are TRBV2 and TRBJ2-2, with D perhaps TRBD2 (5 bases). The CDR3 sequence is 13 residues long. V was shortened by 7 bases and J by 4 bases, with 10 bases between the two germline ends. Germline V gene sequence: CDR1 SNHLY, CDR2 FYNNEI. CDR3: CASTQDSTGELFF. DNA of the CDR3: TGTGCCAGCACCCAGGACTCCACCGGGGAGCTGTTTTTT.

J is TRBJ2-7 and V is TRBV2; D may be TRBD1 (6 bases). Germline-derived CDR1 and CDR2 are SNHLY and FYNNEI. Trimming took off 6 bases at V and 5 bases at J, with 14 bases between the two ends. This CDR3 is built from 13 residues. In nucleotides, the CDR3 is TGTGCCAGCAGCAGGAACAGGGATAACGAGCAGTACTTC. As protein: CASSRNRDNEQYF.

At least ten counts were recorded for this clone. V gene TRBV6-1 combines with J gene TRBJ1-5, with D hard to call. In germline, CDR1 is MNHNS, CDR2 SASEGT. The V end lost 7 bases, the J end lost 6 bases, and 16 bases lay between the germline ends. The CDR3 has 14 amino acids. Written as DNA, the CDR3 is TGTGCCAGCACTGAGGTCACGGGGTCTCAGCCCCAGCATTTT. This sequence encodes CASTEVTGSQPQHF.

This clone was picked up a small number of times. The CDR3: CASSPAGKNTEAFF. In nucleotides, the CDR3 is TGTGCCAGCTCACCAGCAGGGAAGAACACTGAAGCTTTCTTT. The rearrangement uses TRBV18 and TRBJ1-1; a possible D gene is TRBD1 (5 bases). Germline loops: CDR1 KGHSH, CDR2 LQKENI. The CDR3 extends over 14 amino acids. Trimming pared 2 bases from V and 1 base from J, leaving 8 bases between.

V usage is TRBV7-9 and J usage is TRBJ1-3, with a tentative D call TRBD1 (5 bases). CDR1 is SEHNR, CDR2 FQNEAQ, per germline (reference sequence). The V end lost 7 bases, the J end lost 0 bases, and 13 bases lay between the germline ends. This CDR3 is built from 15 residues. The chain's CDR3 is CASTVPGSSGNTIYF. CDR3 nucleotide sequence: TGTGCCAGCACCGTCCCAGGGTCCTCTGGAAACACCATATATTTT.

V gene TRBV9 combines with J gene TRBJ2-3; D might be TRBD2 (5 bases). Per the germline V gene, CDR1 is SGDLS and CDR2 is YYNGEE. V was clipped by 3 bases and J by 0 bases, with 5 bases between them. The CDR3 loop spans 13 amino acids. The CDR3 spells CASSGTSTDTQYF. The DNA of the CDR3 is TGTGCCAGCAGCGGGACTAGCACAGATACGCAGTATTTT. Combining the CDR3 with reference TRBV9 and TRBJ2-3 gives the whole variable domain DSGVTQTPKHLITATGQRVTLRCSPRSGDLSVYWYQQSLDQGLQFLIQYYNGEERAKGNILERFSAQQFPDLHSELNLSSLELGDSALYFCASSGTSTDTQYFGPGTRLTVL.

The rearrangement uses TRBV9 and TRBJ1-3, with D uncertain. CDR3 length equals 13 residues. The germline V gene encodes CDR1 SGDLS and CDR2 YYNGEE. Trimming took 4 bases from V and 4 from J, leaving 9 bases between them. The CDR3 DNA follows: TGTGCCAGCAGCCAAGCGCCAGGAAACACCATATATTTT. Encoded protein: CASSQAPGNTIYF. The variable domain in full, with the rest retrieved from reference TRBV9 and TRBJ1-3, is DSGVTQTPKHLITATGQRVTLRCSPRSGDLSVYWYQQSLDQGLQFLIQYYNGEERAKGNILERFSAQQFPDLHSELNLSSLELGDSALYFCASSQAPGNTIYFGEGSWLTVV.